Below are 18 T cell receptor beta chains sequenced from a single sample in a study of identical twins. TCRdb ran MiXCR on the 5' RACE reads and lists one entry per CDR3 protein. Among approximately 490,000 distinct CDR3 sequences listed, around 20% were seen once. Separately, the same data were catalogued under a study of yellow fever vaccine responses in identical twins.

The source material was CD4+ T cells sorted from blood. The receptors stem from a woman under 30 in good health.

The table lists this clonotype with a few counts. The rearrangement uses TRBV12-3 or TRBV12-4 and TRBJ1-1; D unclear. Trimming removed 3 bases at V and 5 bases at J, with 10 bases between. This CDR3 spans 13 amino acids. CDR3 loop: CASSLEERTEAFF. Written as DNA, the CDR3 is TGTGCCAGCAGTTTGGAGGAAAGGACTGAAGCTTTCTTT.

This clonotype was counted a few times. The CDR3 region has the DNA TGCGCCAGCAGCTTGGTTTTGTTGGGGCAGAACACCGGGGAGCTGTTTTTT. It specifies CASSLVLLGQNTGELFF. The V and J genes are TRBV5-1 and TRBJ2-2, with TRBD1 as a possible D gene (5 bases). Looked up from germline, CDR1 is SGHRS and CDR2 is YFSETQ. The CDR3 is 17 residues long. V shed 0 bases and J shed 1 base, with 13 bases lying between them.

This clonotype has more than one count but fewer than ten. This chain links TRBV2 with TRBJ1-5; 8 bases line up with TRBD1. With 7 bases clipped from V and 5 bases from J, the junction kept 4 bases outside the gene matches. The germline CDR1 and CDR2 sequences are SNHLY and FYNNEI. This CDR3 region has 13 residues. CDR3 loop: CASTGQGYQPQHF. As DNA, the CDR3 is TGTGCCAGCACCGGACAGGGATATCAGCCCCAGCATTTT.

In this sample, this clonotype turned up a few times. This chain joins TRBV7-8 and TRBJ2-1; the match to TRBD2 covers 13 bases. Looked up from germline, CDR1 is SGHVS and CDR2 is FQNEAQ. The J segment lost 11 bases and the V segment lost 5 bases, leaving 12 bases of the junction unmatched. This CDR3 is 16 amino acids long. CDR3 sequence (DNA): TGTGCCAGCAGCCCCCCCCGAACTAGCGGGGGGGCCAAGCAGTTCTTC. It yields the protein CASSPPRTSGGAKQFF.

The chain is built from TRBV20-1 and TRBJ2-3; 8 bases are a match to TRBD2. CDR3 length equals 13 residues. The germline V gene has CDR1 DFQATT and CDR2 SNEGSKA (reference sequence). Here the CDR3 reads CSGLAENTDTQYF. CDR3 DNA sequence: TGCAGCGGACTAGCAGAGAACACAGATACGCAGTATTTT.

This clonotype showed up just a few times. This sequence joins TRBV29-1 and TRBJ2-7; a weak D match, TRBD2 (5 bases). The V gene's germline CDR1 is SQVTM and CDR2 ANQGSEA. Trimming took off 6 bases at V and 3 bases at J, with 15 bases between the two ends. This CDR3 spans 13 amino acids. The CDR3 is CSVTSGGLYEQYF. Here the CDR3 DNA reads TGCAGCGTAACTAGTGGTGGGCTCTACGAGCAGTACTTC.

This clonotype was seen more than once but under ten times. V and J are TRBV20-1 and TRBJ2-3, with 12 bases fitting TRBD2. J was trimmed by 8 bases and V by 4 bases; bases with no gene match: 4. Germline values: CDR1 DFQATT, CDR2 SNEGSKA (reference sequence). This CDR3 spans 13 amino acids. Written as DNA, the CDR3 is TGCAGTGCTATTCTAGCGGGGGGGCTTACGCAGTATTTT. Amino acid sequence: CSAILAGGLTQYF.

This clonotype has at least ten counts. Here the CDR3 DNA reads TGTGCCAGCAGTCGGCAGGGTGGCACCGGGGAGCTGTTTTTT. Its protein is CASSRQGGTGELFF. V is TRBV3-1 and J is TRBJ2-2; maybe TRBD1 (5 bases). CDR1 and CDR2 from the germline V gene are LGHDT and YNNKEL (reference sequence). V lost 6 bases, J lost 4 bases, and 12 bases lay in between. This CDR3 spans 14 amino acids.

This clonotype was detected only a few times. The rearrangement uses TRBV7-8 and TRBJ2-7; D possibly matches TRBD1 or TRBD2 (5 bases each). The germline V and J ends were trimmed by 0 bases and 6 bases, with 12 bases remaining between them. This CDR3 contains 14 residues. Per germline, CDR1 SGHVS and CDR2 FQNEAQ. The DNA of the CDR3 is TGTGCCAGCAGCTTAGCCCAGGGAGTTGGCGAGCAGTACTTC. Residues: CASSLAQGVGEQYF.

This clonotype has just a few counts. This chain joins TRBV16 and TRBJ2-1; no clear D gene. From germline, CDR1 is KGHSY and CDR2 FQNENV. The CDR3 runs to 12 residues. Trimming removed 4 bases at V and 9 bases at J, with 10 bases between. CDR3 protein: CASSPYVGEQFF. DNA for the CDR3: TGTGCCAGCAGCCCCTACGTCGGTGAGCAGTTCTTC.

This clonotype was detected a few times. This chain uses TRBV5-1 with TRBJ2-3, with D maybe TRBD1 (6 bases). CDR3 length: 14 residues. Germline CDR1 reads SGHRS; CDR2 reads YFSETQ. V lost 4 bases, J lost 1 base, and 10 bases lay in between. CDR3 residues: CASSPWTGTDTQYF. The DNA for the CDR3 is TGCGCCAGCAGCCCGTGGACAGGCACAGATACGCAGTATTTT.

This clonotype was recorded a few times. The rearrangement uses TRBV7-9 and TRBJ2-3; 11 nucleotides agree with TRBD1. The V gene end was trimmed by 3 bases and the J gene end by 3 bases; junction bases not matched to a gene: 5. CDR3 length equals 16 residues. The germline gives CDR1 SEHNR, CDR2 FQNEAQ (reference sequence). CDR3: CASSFPRDRGTDTQYF. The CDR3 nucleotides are TGTGCCAGCAGCTTTCCGCGGGACAGGGGGACAGATACGCAGTATTTT.

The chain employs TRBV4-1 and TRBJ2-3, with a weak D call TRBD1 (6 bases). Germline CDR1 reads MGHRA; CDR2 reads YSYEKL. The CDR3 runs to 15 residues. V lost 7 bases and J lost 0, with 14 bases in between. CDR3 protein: CASIKGTTSTDTQYF. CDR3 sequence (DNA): TGCGCCAGCATAAAGGGGACAACTAGCACAGATACGCAGTATTTT.

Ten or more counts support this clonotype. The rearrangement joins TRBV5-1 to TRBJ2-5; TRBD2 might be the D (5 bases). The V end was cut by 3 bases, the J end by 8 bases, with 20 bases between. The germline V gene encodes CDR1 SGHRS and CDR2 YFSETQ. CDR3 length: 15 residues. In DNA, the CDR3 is TGCGCCAGCAGCTCCAGGACGGGGAAAGAGATCACCCAGTACTTC. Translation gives CASSSRTGKEITQYF. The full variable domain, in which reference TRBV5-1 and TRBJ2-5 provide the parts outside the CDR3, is KAGVTQTPRYLIKTRGQQVTLSCSPISGHRSVSWYQQTPGQGLQFLFEYFSETQRNKGNFPGRFSGRQFSNSRSEMNVSTLELGDSALYLCASSSRTGKEITQYFGPGTRLLVL.

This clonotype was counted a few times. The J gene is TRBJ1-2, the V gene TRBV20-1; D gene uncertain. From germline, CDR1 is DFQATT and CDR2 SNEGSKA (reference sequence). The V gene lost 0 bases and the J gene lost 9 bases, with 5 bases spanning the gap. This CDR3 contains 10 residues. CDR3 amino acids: CSARDQSYTF. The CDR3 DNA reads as TGCAGTGCTAGAGATCAGAGCTACACCTTC.

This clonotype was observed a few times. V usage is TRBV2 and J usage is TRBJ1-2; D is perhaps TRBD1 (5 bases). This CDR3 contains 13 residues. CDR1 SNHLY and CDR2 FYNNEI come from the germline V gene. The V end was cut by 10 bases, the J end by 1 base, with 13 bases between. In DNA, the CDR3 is TGTGCCATTGCGGGGGAGAGTAACTATGGCTACACCTTC. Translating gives CAIAGESNYGYTF.

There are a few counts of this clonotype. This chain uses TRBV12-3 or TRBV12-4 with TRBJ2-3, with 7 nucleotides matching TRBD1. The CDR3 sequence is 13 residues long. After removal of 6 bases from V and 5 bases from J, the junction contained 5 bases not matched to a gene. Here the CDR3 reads CASRRQGVDTQYF. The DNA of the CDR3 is TGTGCCAGCAGAAGACAGGGAGTAGATACGCAGTATTTT.

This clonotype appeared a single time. The DNA for the CDR3 is TGTGCCAGCAGTTCCACGACTAGCGGGTCCCGAGGGGATACGCAGTATTTT. Protein: CASSSTTSGSRGDTQYF. V is TRBV6-5 and J is TRBJ2-3; 10 nucleotides match TRBD2. Trimming cost V 4 bases and J 6 bases; bases outside gene matches: 13. The CDR3 consists of 17 residues. Germline V gene sequence: CDR1 MNHEY, CDR2 SVGAGI.